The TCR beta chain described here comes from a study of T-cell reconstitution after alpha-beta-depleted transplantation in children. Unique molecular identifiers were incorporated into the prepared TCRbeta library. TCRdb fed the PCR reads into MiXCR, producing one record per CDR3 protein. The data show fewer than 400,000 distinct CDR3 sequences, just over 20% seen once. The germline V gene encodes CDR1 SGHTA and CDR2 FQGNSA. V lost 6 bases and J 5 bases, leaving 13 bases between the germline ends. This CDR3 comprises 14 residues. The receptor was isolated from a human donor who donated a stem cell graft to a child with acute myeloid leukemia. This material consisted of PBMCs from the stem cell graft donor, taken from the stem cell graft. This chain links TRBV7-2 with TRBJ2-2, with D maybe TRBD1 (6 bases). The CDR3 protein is CASSPNRETGELFF. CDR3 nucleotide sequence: TGTGCCAGCAGTCCAAACAGGGAAACCGGGGAGCTGTTTTTT.